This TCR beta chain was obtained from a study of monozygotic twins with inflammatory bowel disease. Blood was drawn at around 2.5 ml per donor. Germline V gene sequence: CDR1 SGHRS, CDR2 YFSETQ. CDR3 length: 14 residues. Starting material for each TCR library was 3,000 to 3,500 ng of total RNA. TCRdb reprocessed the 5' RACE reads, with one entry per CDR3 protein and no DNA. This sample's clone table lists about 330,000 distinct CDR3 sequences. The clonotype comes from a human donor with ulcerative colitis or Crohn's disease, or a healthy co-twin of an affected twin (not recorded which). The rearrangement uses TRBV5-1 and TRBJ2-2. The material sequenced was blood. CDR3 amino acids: CASSWEYNTGELFF.